These T cell receptor beta chains were read from a single sample in a study of shared clonotypes between healthy human individuals. Using immunoSEQ multiplex PCR, the repertoire was profiled, and TCRdb retains in-frame clones only, with some absent. The sample holds roughly 330,000 clones, roughly 70% seen once. Sequenced sample: memory CD4+ T cells sorted from blood. These receptors all stem from a man under 40 in good health. Both conserved end residues are part of each CDR3. D genes are given only for firm matches. Clone size is given for some rows only: seen once, a few or many times, or a class if the clone is expanded.

D gene: TRBD1
clone size: .
V gene: TRBV7-2
J gene: TRBJ2-7
CDR3 length: 14
CDR3 DNA: TGTGCCAGCAGCTTAGTCCAGGGGGCTTACGAGCAGTACTTC
CDR3 protein: CASSLVQGAYEQYF

D gene: .
clone size: .
V gene: TRBV6-6
J gene: TRBJ2-5
CDR3 length: 12
CDR3 DNA: TGTGCCAGCAGTTACGGGGGGAAGACCCAGTACTTC
CDR3 protein: CASSYGGKTQYF

D gene: .
clone size: .
V gene: TRBV5-1
J gene: TRBJ2-3
CDR3 length: 14
CDR3 DNA: TGCGCCAGCAGTAGGGAGATGAAGGGTGATACGCAGTATTTT
CDR3 protein: CASSREMKGDTQYF

D gene: TRBD2
clone size: .
V gene: TRBV14
J gene: TRBJ2-2
CDR3 length: 16
CDR3 DNA: TGTGCCAGCAGCCAAAGGCGGGAGGCCGGGGACCGGGGAGCTGTTTTT
CDR3 protein: CASSQRREAGDRGAVF

D gene: TRBD1
clone size: .
V gene: TRBV18
J gene: TRBJ2-5
CDR3 length: 16
CDR3 DNA: TGTGCCAGCTCACCGACAGGGGGACCCTTCGGAGAGACCCAGTACTTC
CDR3 protein: CASSPTGGPFGETQYF

D gene: .
clone size: .
V gene: TRBV9
J gene: TRBJ2-1
CDR3 length: 12
CDR3 DNA: TGTGCCAGCAGCGTAGACTACAATGAGCAGTTCTTC
CDR3 protein: CASSVDYNEQFF

D gene: TRBD2
clone size: .
V gene: TRBV14
J gene: TRBJ2-7
CDR3 length: 16
CDR3 DNA: TGTGCCAGCAGCCGAGCCCACGGACTAGCGGGAGGCCAGCAGTACTTC
CDR3 protein: CASSRAHGLAGGQQYF

D gene: TRBD1
clone size: .
V gene: TRBV9
J gene: TRBJ1-6
CDR3 length: 16
CDR3 DNA: TGTGCCAGCACGAGGGACAGGAGCTCCTATAATTCACCCCTCCACTTT
CDR3 protein: CASTRDRSSYNSPLHF

D gene: .
clone size: few
V gene: TRBV11-2
J gene: TRBJ2-3
CDR3 length: 13
CDR3 DNA: TGTGCCAGCAGGGGGAGCGGAAGGGATACGCAGTATTTT
CDR3 protein: CASRGSGRDTQYF

D gene: .
clone size: .
V gene: TRBV28
J gene: TRBJ1-4
CDR3 length: 12
CDR3 DNA: TGTGCCAGCAAGAGGCGGAATGAAAAACTGTTTTTT
CDR3 protein: CASKRRNEKLFF

D gene: TRBD2
clone size: .
V gene: TRBV5-1
J gene: TRBJ2-3
CDR3 length: 15
CDR3 DNA: TGCGCCAGCAGCGCGACTAGCGGGAGCCCAGATACGCAGTATTTT
CDR3 protein: CASSATSGSPDTQYF

D gene: .
clone size: .
V gene: TRBV7-9
J gene: TRBJ1-3
CDR3 length: 18
CDR3 DNA: TGTGCCAGCAGCCACTTCGACAGCAGGGGCGGTTTCGGAAACACCATATATTTT
CDR3 protein: CASSHFDSRGGFGNTIYF

D gene: TRBD1
clone size: .
V gene: TRBV4-3
J gene: TRBJ1-2
CDR3 length: 14
CDR3 DNA: TGCGCCAGCAGCCAGGAGACAGGGGACTATGGCTACACCTTC
CDR3 protein: CASSQETGDYGYTF

D gene: TRBD2
clone size: .
V gene: TRBV27
J gene: TRBJ2-3
CDR3 length: 18
CDR3 DNA: TGTGCCAGCAGGGGGAGGGAGGTCCGACTCTTGCAGTCAGATACGCAGTATTTT
CDR3 protein: CASRGREVRLLQSDTQYF

D gene: TRBD2
clone size: few
V gene: TRBV6-4
J gene: TRBJ2-3
CDR3 length: 15
CDR3 DNA: TGTGCCAGCAGTCGACTAGCGGGAGCGGCAGATACGCAGTATTTT
CDR3 protein: CASSRLAGAADTQYF